This T cell receptor beta chain was found in a study of monozygotic twins with cystic fibrosis. Study context: Approximately 2.7 micrograms of fragmented DNA underwent 15 PCR cycles for library preparation.

Sequenced by immunoSEQ multiplex PCR; TCRdb stores in-frame clones only, minus some. The sample shows some 31,000 clones, about 85% of them seen only once. Sequenced material: blood. The origin of this receptor is a girl between 2 and 10 years old with cystic fibrosis.

CDR3 sequence reads: CASAGTGITDTQYF. As DNA, the CDR3 is TGCGCCAGCGCTGGGACAGGGATTACAGATACGCAGTATTTT. V gene TRBV10-2 combines with J gene TRBJ2-3, with 9 nucleotides matching TRBD1. CDR3 length: 14 residues. Trimming took 8 bases from V and 3 from J; bases not matched to a gene: 6. Per germline, CDR1 WSHSY and CDR2 SAAADI.